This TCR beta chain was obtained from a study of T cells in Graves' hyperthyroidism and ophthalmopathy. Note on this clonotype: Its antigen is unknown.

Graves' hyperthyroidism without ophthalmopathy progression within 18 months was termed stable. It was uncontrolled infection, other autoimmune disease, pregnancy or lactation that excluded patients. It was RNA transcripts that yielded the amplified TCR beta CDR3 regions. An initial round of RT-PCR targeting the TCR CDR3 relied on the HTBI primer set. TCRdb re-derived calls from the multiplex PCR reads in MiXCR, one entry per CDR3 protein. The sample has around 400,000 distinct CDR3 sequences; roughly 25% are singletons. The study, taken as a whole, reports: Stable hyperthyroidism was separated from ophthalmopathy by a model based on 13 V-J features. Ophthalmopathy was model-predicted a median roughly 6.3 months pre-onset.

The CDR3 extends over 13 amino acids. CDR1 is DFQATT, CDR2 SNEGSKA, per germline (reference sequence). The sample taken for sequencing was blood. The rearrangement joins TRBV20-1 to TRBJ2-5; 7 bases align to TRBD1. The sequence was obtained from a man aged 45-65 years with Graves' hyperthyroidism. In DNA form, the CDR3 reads TGCAGCTTACAGCTTACAGGGGTAGAGACCCAGTACTTC. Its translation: CSLQLTGVETQYF.